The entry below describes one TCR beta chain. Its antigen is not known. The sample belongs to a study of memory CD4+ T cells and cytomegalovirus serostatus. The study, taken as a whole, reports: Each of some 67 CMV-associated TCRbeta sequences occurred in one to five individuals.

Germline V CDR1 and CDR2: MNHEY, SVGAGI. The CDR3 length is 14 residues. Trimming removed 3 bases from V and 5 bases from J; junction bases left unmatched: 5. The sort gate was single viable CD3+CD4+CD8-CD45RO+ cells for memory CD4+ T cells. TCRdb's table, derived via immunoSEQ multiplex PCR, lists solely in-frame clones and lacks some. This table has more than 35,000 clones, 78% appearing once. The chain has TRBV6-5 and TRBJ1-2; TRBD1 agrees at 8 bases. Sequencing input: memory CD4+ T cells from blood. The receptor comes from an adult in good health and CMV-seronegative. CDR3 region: CASSYQGATYGYTF. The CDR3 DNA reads TGTGCCAGCAGTTATCAGGGGGCGACATATGGCTACACCTTC.